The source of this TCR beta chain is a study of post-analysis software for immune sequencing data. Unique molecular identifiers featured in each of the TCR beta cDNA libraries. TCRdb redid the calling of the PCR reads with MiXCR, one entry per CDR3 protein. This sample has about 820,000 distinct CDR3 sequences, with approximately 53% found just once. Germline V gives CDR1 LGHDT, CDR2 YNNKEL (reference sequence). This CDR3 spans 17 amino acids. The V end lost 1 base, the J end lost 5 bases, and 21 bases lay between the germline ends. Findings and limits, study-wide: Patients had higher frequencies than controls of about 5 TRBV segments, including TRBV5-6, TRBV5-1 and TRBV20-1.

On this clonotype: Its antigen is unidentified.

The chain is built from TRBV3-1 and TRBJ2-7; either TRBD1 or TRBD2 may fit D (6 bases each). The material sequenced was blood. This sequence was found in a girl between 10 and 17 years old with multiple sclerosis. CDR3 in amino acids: CASSQGGGGRVVHEQYF. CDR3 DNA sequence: TGTGCCAGCAGCCAAGGAGGAGGGGGGCGAGTGGTCCACGAGCAGTACTTC.